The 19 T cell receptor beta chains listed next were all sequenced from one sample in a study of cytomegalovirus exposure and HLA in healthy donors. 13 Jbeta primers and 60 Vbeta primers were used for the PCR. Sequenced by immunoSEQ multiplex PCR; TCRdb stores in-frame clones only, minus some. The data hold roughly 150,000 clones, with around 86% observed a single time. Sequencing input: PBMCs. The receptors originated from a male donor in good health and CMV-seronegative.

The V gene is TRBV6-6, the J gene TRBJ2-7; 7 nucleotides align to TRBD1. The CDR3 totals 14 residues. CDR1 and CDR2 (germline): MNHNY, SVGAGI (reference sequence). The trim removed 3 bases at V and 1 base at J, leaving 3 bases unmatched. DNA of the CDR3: TGTGCCAGCAGTTATAGGGACAGTTCCTACGAGCAGTACTTC. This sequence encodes CASSYRDSSYEQYF.

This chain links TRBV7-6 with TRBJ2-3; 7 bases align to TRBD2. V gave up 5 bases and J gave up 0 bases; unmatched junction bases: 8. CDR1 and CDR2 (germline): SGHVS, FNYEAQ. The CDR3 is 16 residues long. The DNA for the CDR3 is TGTGCCAGCAGCCTATCGGCTAGCGGCAGCACAGATACGCAGTATTTT. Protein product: CASSLSASGSTDTQYF.

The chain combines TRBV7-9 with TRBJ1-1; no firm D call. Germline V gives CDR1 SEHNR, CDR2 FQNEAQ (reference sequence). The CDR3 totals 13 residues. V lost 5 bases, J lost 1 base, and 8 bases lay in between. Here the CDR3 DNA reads TGTGCCAGCAGCGAAAGACAGAACACTGAAGCTTTCTTT. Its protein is CASSERQNTEAFF.

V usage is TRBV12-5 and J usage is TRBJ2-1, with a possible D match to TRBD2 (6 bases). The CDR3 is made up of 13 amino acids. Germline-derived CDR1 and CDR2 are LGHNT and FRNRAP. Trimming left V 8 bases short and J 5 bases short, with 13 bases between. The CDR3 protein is CASWSGWDNEQFF. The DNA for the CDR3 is TGTGCTAGTTGGAGCGGGTGGGACAATGAGCAGTTCTTC.

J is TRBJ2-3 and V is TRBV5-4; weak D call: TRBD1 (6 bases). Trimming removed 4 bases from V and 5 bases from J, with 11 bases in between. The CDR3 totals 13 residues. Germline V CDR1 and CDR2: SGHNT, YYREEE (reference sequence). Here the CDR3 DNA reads TGTGCCAGCAGCGATCAGGGGATAGATACGCAGTATTTT. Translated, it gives CASSDQGIDTQYF.

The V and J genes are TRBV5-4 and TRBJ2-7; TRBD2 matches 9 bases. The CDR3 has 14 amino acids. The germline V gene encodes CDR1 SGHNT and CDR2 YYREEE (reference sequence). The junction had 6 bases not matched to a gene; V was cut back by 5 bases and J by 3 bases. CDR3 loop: CASRLAGAGYEQYF. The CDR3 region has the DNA TGTGCCAGCAGATTAGCGGGGGCCGGCTACGAGCAGTACTTC.

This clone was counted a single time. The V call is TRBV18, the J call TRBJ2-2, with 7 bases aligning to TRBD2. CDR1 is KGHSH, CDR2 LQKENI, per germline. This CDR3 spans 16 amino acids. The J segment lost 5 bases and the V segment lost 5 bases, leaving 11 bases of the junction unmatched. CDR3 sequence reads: CASSTGAGLGTGELFF. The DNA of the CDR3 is TGTGCCAGCTCAACCGGAGCGGGGCTCGGGACCGGGGAGCTGTTTTTT.

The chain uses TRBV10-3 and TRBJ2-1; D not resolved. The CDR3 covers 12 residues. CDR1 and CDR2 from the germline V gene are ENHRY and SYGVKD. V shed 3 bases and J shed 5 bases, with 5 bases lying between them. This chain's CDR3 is CAISDPDNEQFF. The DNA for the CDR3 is TGTGCCATCAGTGATCCCGACAATGAGCAGTTCTTC.

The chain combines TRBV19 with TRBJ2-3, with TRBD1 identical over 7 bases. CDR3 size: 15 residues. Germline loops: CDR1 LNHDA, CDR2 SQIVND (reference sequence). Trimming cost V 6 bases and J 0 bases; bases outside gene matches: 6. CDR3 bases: TGTGCCAGTAGCGGGACAGACCGAAGCACAGATACGCAGTATTTT. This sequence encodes CASSGTDRSTDTQYF.

For the CDR3, the DNA is TGTGCCGTAGACAGCTCCTACGAGCAGTACTTC. This gives the protein CAVDSSYEQYF. The chain couples TRBV7-9 to TRBJ2-7; a possible D gene is TRBD1 (5 bases). V was pared by 11 bases and J by 0 bases, with 8 bases between. Germline loops: CDR1 SEHNR, CDR2 FQNEAQ (reference sequence). CDR3 length equals 11 residues.

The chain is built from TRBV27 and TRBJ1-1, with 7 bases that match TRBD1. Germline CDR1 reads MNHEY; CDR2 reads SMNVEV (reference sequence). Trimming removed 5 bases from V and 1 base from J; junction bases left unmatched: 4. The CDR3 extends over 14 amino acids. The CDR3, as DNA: TGTGCCAGCAGTCTGGGGACAGCGAACACTGAAGCTTTCTTT. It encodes CASSLGTANTEAFF.

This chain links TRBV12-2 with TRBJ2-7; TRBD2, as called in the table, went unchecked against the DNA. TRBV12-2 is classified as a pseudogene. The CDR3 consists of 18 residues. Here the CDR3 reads CASRLGGGRVINSYEQYF. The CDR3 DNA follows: TGTGCAAGTCGCTTAGGGGGTGGGCGGGTGATAAACTCCTACGAGCAGTACTTC.

CDR3 protein: CAISATGTYYEQYF. In DNA, the CDR3 is TGTGCCATCAGTGCGACAGGTACTTACTACGAGCAGTACTTC. The genes are TRBV10-3 and TRBJ2-7, with D perhaps TRBD1 (6 bases). Per the germline V gene, CDR1 is ENHRY and CDR2 is SYGVKD. Trimming cost V 4 bases and J 3 bases, with 13 bases left between them. The CDR3 is made up of 14 amino acids.

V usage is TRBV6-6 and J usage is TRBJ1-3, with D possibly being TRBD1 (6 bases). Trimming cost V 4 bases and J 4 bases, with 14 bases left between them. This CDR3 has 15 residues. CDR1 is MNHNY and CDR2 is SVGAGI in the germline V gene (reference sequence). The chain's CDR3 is CASSLPQGWGNTIYF. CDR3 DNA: TGTGCCAGCAGTTTACCACAGGGATGGGGAAACACCATATATTTT.

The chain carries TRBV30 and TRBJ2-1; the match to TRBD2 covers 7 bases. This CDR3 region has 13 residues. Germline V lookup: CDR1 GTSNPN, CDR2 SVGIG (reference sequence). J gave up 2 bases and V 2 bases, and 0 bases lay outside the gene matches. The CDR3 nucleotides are TGTGCCTGGAGTCGGGGGGCCTACAATGAGCAGTTCTTC. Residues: CAWSRGAYNEQFF.

The CDR3 sequence: CASSGTVQETQYF. The CDR3 DNA reads as TGTGCCAGCAGCGGGACAGTTCAAGAGACCCAGTACTTC. The chain is built from TRBV7-8 and TRBJ2-5; TRBD1 aligns across 7 bases. V trimming: 5 bases; J trimming: 2 bases; junction bases outside the gene matches: 2. From germline, CDR1 is SGHVS and CDR2 FQNEAQ. The CDR3 has 13 residues.

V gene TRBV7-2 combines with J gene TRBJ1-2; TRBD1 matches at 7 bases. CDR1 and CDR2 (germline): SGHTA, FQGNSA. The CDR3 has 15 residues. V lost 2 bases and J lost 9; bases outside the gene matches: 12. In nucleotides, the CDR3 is TGTGCCAGCAGCTTATCCGGGACAGCTTTGAGGAGCTACACCTTC. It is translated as CASSLSGTALRSYTF.

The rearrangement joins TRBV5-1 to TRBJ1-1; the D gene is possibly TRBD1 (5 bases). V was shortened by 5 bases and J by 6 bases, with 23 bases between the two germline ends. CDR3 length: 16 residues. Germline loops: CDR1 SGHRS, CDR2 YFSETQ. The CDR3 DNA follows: TGCGCCAGCAGTCTTTCGGCGCGGCCAGGGATCGCTGAAGCTTTCTTT. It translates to CASSLSARPGIAEAFF.

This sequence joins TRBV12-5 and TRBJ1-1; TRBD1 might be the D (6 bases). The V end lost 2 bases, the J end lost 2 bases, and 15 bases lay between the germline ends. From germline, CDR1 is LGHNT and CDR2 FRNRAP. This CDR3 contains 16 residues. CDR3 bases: TGTGCTAGTGGTTTGTCGCCGGGACAACTTAACACTGAAGCTTTCTTT. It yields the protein CASGLSPGQLNTEAFF.